These 20 T cell receptor beta chains originate from one sample sequenced in a study of cytomegalovirus exposure and HLA in healthy donors. Some clones are missing from TCRdb's copy, which holds only in-frame ones; the method was immunoSEQ multiplex PCR. The sample carries 150,000 to 200,000 clones, 80% to 85% recorded once. The sample was PBMCs. Every receptor here comes from a woman in her twenties or thirties in good health and CMV-seronegative.

The chain links TRBV18 to TRBJ1-2, with 7 bases aligning to TRBD1. The CDR3 is 16 residues long. V gave up 2 bases and J gave up 7 bases; unmatched junction bases: 13. CDR1 and CDR2 from the germline V gene are KGHSH and LQKENI. The CDR3: CASSPTGGQFRGGYTF. The CDR3 DNA reads TGTGCCAGCTCACCAACCGGGGGACAGTTCAGGGGTGGCTACACCTTC.

The chain joins TRBV18 to TRBJ2-1, with a possible D match to TRBD2 (6 bases). Germline CDR1 reads KGHSH; CDR2 reads LQKENI. The CDR3 is made up of 14 amino acids. Trimming shortened V by 4 bases and J by 8 bases, and 15 bases separated the two germline ends. The CDR3 nucleotides are TGTGCCAGCTCACGCCAGACTAGTCCCGATGAGCAGTTCTTC. Encoded protein: CASSRQTSPDEQFF. Drawing the rest from reference TRBV18 and TRBJ2-1, the complete variable domain is NAGVMQNPRHLVRRRGQEARLRCSPMKGHSHVYWYRQLPEEGLKFMVYLQKENIIDESGMPKERFSAEFPKEGPSILRIQQVVRGDSAAYFCASSRQTSPDEQFFGPGTRLTVL.

V usage is TRBV5-1 and J usage is TRBJ2-1; 7 nucleotides agree with TRBD1. CDR3 length: 15 amino acids. CDR1 and CDR2 (germline): SGHRS, YFSETQ. The V gene end was trimmed by 5 bases and the J gene end by 7 bases; junction bases not matched to a gene: 12. CDR3 loop: CASSKEGAVGNEQFF. CDR3 coding DNA: TGCGCCAGCAGTAAAGAGGGGGCTGTAGGGAATGAGCAGTTCTTC.

This clone showed up just a few times. This rearrangement joins TRBV7-9 to TRBJ1-2; D is perhaps TRBD1 (6 bases). Trimming removed 5 bases from V and 8 bases from J, with 12 bases in between. This CDR3 contains 12 residues. Germline CDR1 reads SEHNR; CDR2 reads FQNEAQ (reference sequence). The DNA of the CDR3 is TGTGCCAGCAGCCCCGGACAGAGGGGCTACACCTTC. This codes for CASSPGQRGYTF.

The chain joins TRBV29-1 to TRBJ1-1, with TRBD1 as a possible D gene (6 bases). The CDR3 consists of 16 residues. CDR1 SQVTM and CDR2 ANQGSEA come from the germline V gene. Trimming removed 0 bases from V and 0 bases from J, with 14 bases in between. The chain's CDR3 is CSVEDFRGPLNTEAFF. The CDR3 bases are TGCAGCGTTGAAGACTTCAGGGGTCCCCTGAACACTGAAGCTTTCTTT.

This chain links TRBV30 with TRBJ1-6; tentatively, D is TRBD1 (6 bases). Per germline, CDR1 GTSNPN and CDR2 SVGIG (reference sequence). The CDR3 is made up of 14 amino acids. V was clipped by 2 bases and J by 9 bases, with 14 bases between them. CDR3 amino acids: CAWSTGQGSSPLHF. CDR3 nucleotides: TGTGCCTGGAGTACAGGGCAGGGGAGTTCACCCCTCCACTTT.

The chain carries TRBV25-1 and TRBJ2-2; 8 positions agree with TRBD1. J gave up 6 bases and V 5 bases, and 2 bases lay outside the gene matches. The germline CDR1 and CDR2 sequences are MGHDK and SYGVNS. The CDR3 is 13 residues long. The CDR3 region is CASSRRGPGELFF. The CDR3 DNA follows: TGTGCCAGCAGTCGCAGGGGGCCCGGGGAGCTGTTTTTT. The whole variable domain, remainder taken from reference TRBV25-1 and TRBJ2-2, is EADIYQTPRYLVIGTGKKITLECSQTMGHDKMYWYQQDPGMELHLIHYSYGVNSTEKGDLSSESTVSRIRTEHFPLTLESARPSHTSQYLCASSRRGPGELFFGEGSRLTVL.

This rearrangement joins TRBV6-1 to TRBJ1-2; the D gene is possibly TRBD1 (5 bases). There are 15 residues in the CDR3. Germline CDR1 and CDR2: MNHNS and SASEGT. The V and J ends lost 3 bases and 0 bases respectively, with 11 bases between them. The CDR3 region has the DNA TGTGCCAGCAGTGACAGACCGGGGGCTAACTATGGCTACACCTTC. Translated, it gives CASSDRPGANYGYTF.

This chain links TRBV13 with TRBJ1-1; weak D call: TRBD1 (5 bases). The V gene lost 3 bases and the J gene lost 4 bases, with 21 bases spanning the gap. The CDR3 is made up of 17 amino acids. Per germline, CDR1 PRHDT and CDR2 FYEKMQ (reference sequence). The CDR3 region has the DNA TGTGCCAGCAGCTTCGGGTTCCGGGGTAACGGGGGCACTGAAGCTTTCTTT. It is translated as CASSFGFRGNGGTEAFF.

This clone came up once. The chain has TRBV6-1 and TRBJ1-3; 10 bases match TRBD1. Germline trimming cut 6 bases from V and 7 bases from J; bases unmatched to any gene: 6. CDR3 size: 14 residues. Germline V gene lookup returns CDR1 MNHNS and CDR2 SASEGT. The CDR3 DNA follows: TGTGCCAGCAGCCTGGACAGGGGGAGTAACACCATATATTTT. Its translation: CASSLDRGSNTIYF.

The chain uses TRBV5-1 and TRBJ1-5; 7 nucleotides agree with TRBD1. The CDR3 runs 15 residues. Trimming took 4 bases from V and 5 from J; bases not matched to a gene: 9. Germline lookup yields CDR1 SGHRS and CDR2 YFSETQ. CDR3 loop: CASSREGAGHQPQHF. CDR3 bases: TGCGCCAGCAGCCGGGAGGGGGCAGGGCATCAGCCCCAGCATTTT.

The chain is built from TRBV9 and TRBJ2-7; maybe TRBD1 (6 bases). The CDR3 consists of 13 residues. V was pared by 0 bases and J by 11 bases, with 15 bases between. Looked up from germline, CDR1 is SGDLS and CDR2 is YYNGEE. In DNA form, the CDR3 reads TGTGCCAGCAGCGTAGCTGTGAGGGGGTTGGAGTACTTC. It yields the protein CASSVAVRGLEYF.

This chain links TRBV5-1 with TRBJ1-2, with 8 positions matching TRBD1. The germline gives CDR1 SGHRS, CDR2 YFSETQ. The CDR3 has 16 residues. V gave up 2 bases and J gave up 6 bases; unmatched junction bases: 12. The CDR3 nucleotides are TGCGCCAGCAGCTTATACACAGGGGGGAAAACAAATGGCTACACCTTC. It specifies CASSLYTGGKTNGYTF.

This clone has ten or more counts. The CDR3 nucleotides are TGTGCCTGTGAGGGAGGGGAGGGGGAGACCCAGTACTTC. It yields the protein CACEGGEGETQYF. The chain couples TRBV30 to TRBJ2-5; 7 positions match TRBD2. Unmatched junction bases numbered 9, after V lost 6 bases and J lost 5 bases. In germline, CDR1 is GTSNPN, CDR2 SVGIG (reference sequence). The CDR3 extends over 13 amino acids.

The V and J genes are TRBV19 and TRBJ1-3; unclear D gene. Deletions cut 2 bases from V and 0 bases from J, with 11 bases between. Germline CDR1 LNHDA, CDR2 SQIVND (reference sequence). This CDR3 comprises 16 residues. CDR3 residues: CASSILEEDSGNTIYF. Here the CDR3 DNA reads TGTGCCAGTAGTATATTGGAGGAGGACTCTGGAAACACCATATATTTT.

This chain uses TRBV18 with TRBJ1-4, with D hard to call. The CDR3 length is 13 residues. The germline V and J ends were trimmed by 2 bases and 8 bases, with 9 bases remaining between them. In germline, CDR1 is KGHSH, CDR2 LQKENI. Here the CDR3 DNA reads TGTGCCAGCTCACCATGGTCGGGGGAAAAACTGTTTTTT. Translating gives CASSPWSGEKLFF.

CDR3 sequence (DNA): TGTGCCAGCAGCGGAGGCAGGACGAATCAGCCCCAGCATTTT. Its protein product is CASSGGRTNQPQHF. The chain links TRBV6-5 to TRBJ1-5; D is unresolved. The CDR3 is made up of 14 amino acids. The ends were cut back, 6 bases at V and 4 bases at J, with 13 bases in the middle. Germline V gene sequence: CDR1 MNHEY, CDR2 SVGAGI.

The gene calls are TRBV10-3 and TRBJ1-4; D is uncertain. CDR1 and CDR2 (germline): ENHRY, SYGVKD. Trimming cost V 8 bases and J 4 bases, with 17 bases left between them. The CDR3 runs 15 residues. The CDR3 is CAIGSSGQGNEKLFF. The DNA of the CDR3 is TGTGCCATCGGTAGCTCGGGTCAAGGTAATGAAAAACTGTTTTTT.

The gene calls are TRBV6-5 and TRBJ2-3; the match to TRBD1 covers 8 bases. Looked up from germline, CDR1 is MNHEY and CDR2 is SVGAGI. The V gene end was trimmed by 6 bases and the J gene end by 0 bases; junction bases not matched to a gene: 5. The length of the CDR3 is 15 residues. CDR3 nucleotide sequence: TGTGCCAGCAGAAGCAGGGGGCGGAGCACAGATACGCAGTATTTT. It translates to CASRSRGRSTDTQYF.

The chain combines TRBV18 with TRBJ2-5; the D gene is possibly TRBD1 (6 bases). This CDR3 comprises 13 residues. Trimming removed 1 base at V and 3 bases at J, with 6 bases between. CDR1 is KGHSH, CDR2 LQKENI, per germline. The CDR3 bases are TGTGCCAGCTCACCACGGGACAAAGAGACCCAGTACTTC. The encoded protein is CASSPRDKETQYF. Filled out from reference TRBV18 and TRBJ2-5, the complete variable domain reads NAGVMQNPRHLVRRRGQEARLRCSPMKGHSHVYWYRQLPEEGLKFMVYLQKENIIDESGMPKERFSAEFPKEGPSILRIQQVVRGDSAAYFCASSPRDKETQYFGPGTRLLVL.